The clone carrying this TCR beta chain was picked up a small number of times. This likely came from a read error, as a far larger clone is one base away. This PCR relied on a set of 60 Vbeta primers and 13 Jbeta primers. Produced via immunoSEQ multiplex PCR; TCRdb's table is partial and in-frame only. The sample contains about 130,000 clones, approximately 87% of which appear only once. The data are from a study of cytomegalovirus exposure and HLA in healthy donors. Germline loops: CDR1 SQVTM, CDR2 ANQGSEA. This CDR3 contains 14 residues. This sequence joins TRBV29-1 and TRBJ2-7, with D maybe TRBD1 (5 bases). The receptor's source is a man between 18 and 29 years old in good health and CMV-seropositive. Sequencing used PBMCs. The CDR3 loop reads CSVVGAVSSHEQYF. The DNA of the CDR3 is TGCAGCGTTGTAGGGGCGGTGAGCTCCCACGAGCAGTACTTC.